These T cell receptor beta chains were read from a single sample in a study of CD8 T cells in Susac syndrome. TCRdb reanalysed the immunoSEQ multiplex PCR reads using MiXCR and keeps one entry per CDR3 protein. The sample holds around 200,000 distinct CDR3 sequences, around 90% seen once. Sequencing was performed on CD8+ T cells from PBMCs. These TCRs come from a human donor with multiple sclerosis. The conserved cysteine and the conserved F or W are not part of the CDR3 here.

V	J	CDR3
TRBV5-6	TRBJ1-1	ASNGDEGATDYMNTEAF
TRBV20-1	TRBJ1-1	SARDFPSGGTEAF
TRBV19	TRBJ2-3	ASSISASGTDTQY
TRBV4-1	TRBJ2-1	ASSQEGRSYNEQF
TRBV15	TRBJ2-5	ATSGGLARGEETQY
TRBV20-1	TRBJ2-5	SARVRRAAQETQY
TRBV20-1	TRBJ2-1	SARDLFGLADNEQF
TRBV4-2	TRBJ1-5	ASSQDVGGTVFRQPQH
TRBV5-1	TRBJ2-7	ASSLVSLPTTSYEQY
TRBV5-6	TRBJ2-1	ASSLEGGLRYNEQF
TRBV12-5	TRBJ2-5	ASGLTATGFETQY
TRBV6-2/TRBV6-3	TRBJ1-5	ASSPEGTSNQPQH
TRBV9	TRBJ1-2	ASSVGSGLSPYGYT
TRBV12-3/TRBV12-4	TRBJ2-1	ASRWTSGRYNEQF
TRBV2	TRBJ2-1	ASSARTGLQLGEQF
TRBV7-9	TRBJ1-2	AIMRDEGFYGYT
TRBV5-6	TRBJ2-7	ASSLGTSALDEQY
TRBV6-4	TRBJ1-1	ASSEGAGAEAF
TRBV12-3/TRBV12-4	TRBJ2-1	ASTQGGDRYNEQF
TRBV30	TRBJ2-1	AWTDSFNEQF
TRBV27	TRBJ1-6	ASSPPGHLSPLH
TRBV20-1	TRBJ2-2	SARAPTSLTGELF
TRBV7-9	TRBJ2-3	ASSPTDRGGTDTQY
TRBV5-1	TRBJ2-7	ASKMDSLSSYEQY
TRBV19	TRBJ2-2	ASSTAGEGTGELF
TRBV6-5	TRBJ1-1	ASSYSSGVARDTEAF
TRBV20-1	TRBJ1-6	SASEDILSYNSPLH
TRBV12-3/TRBV12-4	TRBJ1-1	ASSTKGTEAF
TRBV7-9	TRBJ2-5	ASSPEGGAKETQY
TRBV6-5	TRBJ1-5	ASSRGQPQH
TRBV2	TRBJ1-2	ASRDFRGVGYT
TRBV20-1	TRBJ1-1	SARGVLAEAF
TRBV5-6	TRBJ2-7	ASSSQGASYEQY
TRBV19	TRBJ2-7	ASSTALLAELYEQY
TRBV19	TRBJ1-2	ASSIDPNGQGSGYT
TRBV27	TRBJ2-7	ASSFGLDGYEQY
TRBV11-2	TRBJ2-7	ASGWGEQY
TRBV5-6	TRBJ1-1	ASSFGRTEAF
TRBV2	TRBJ1-3	ASRYGQFSGNTIY
TRBV9	TRBJ1-3	ASSVEALSGNTIY
TRBV14	TRBJ1-3	ASSQNPKGNTIY
TRBV15	TRBJ2-7	ATSGPRIGPSAHYEQY
TRBV2	TRBJ2-1	ASKGAGGPTSGRASYNEQF
TRBV3-1	TRBJ2-7	ASSQDYPRGPRRDRSFYEQY
TRBV5-4	TRBJ2-7	ASSFLGAALSYEQY
TRBV3-1	TRBJ2-2	ASSPVASGSSNTGELF
TRBV9	TRBJ2-1	ASSSGLVDEQF
TRBV3-1	TRBJ1-4	ASSQDGAQGAREKLF
TRBV7-9	TRBJ1-2	ASSLGSSNYGYT
TRBV19	TRBJ1-5	ASSIFRTNQPQH
TRBV7-9	TRBJ2-7	ASSPQSRGRLDEQY
TRBV14	TRBJ2-1	ASSLPAGEQF
TRBV30	TRBJ1-2	AGQDRDKTNYGYT